The clone carrying this T cell receptor beta chain has a single count. Its antigen is unidentified. This clone may be a read error of a much larger clone one base away. The data are from a study of tumor-infiltrating lymphocytes in primary liver carcinoma. In the study overall: Stage T1-T3 N0M0 tumors spanned about 4 to 11 cm. Yields of productive TCRbeta reads ranged from roughly 3.65 to 7.13 million per sample and were similar across tissue types. Overall study findings and caveats: With p = 0.039, the top-250-clone fraction in tumors significantly exceeded that in blood.

The blood RNA (from unsorted whole blood) was obtained, and germline DNA was also extracted. TCR beta cDNA was reverse-transcribed from roughly 0.45 ug of total RNA. The reaction used a constant-region primer and ProtoScript II reverse transcriptase. Amplification in three nested multiplex PCR rounds with slightly modified ARM-PCR gave rise to TCR beta libraries. It was with TRBV1-TRBV30 forward primers and a C-beta reverse primer that the first two PCR rounds were run, at around 11 cycles each. Each CDR3 protein gets one entry after TCRdb re-called the multiplex PCR reads with MiXCR. The table shows 310,000 or so distinct CDR3 sequences, with less than 75% occurring only once. Germline V CDR1 and CDR2: MNHNS, SASEGT. The V end was cut by 10 bases, the J end by 0 bases, with 9 bases between. The CDR3 has 12 residues.

This TCR was sampled from a man aged 40-49 years with primary liver carcinoma and hepatitis B virus infection. The chain links TRBV6-1 to TRBJ1-1; no definite D call. Sequencing was carried out using peripheral blood. DNA of the CDR3: TGTGCCATCTTCGGGATGAACACTGAAGCTTTCTTT. It specifies CAIFGMNTEAFF.